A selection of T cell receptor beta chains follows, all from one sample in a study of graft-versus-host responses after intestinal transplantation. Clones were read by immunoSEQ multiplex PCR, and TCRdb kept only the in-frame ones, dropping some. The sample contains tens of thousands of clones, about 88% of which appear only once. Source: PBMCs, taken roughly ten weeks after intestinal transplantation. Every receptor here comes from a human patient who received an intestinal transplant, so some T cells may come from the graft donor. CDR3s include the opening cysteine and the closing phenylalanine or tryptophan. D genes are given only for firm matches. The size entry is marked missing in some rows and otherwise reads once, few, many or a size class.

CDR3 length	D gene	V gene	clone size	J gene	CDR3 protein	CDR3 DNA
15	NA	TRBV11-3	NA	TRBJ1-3	CASSASGGSGNTIYF	TGTGCCAGCAGCGCCAGCGGGGGTTCTGGAAACACCATATATTTT
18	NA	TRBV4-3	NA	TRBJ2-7	CASSQVPWQVHSSYEQYF	TGCGCCAGCAGCCAAGTACCATGGCAGGTCCATAGCTCCTACGAGCAGTACTTC
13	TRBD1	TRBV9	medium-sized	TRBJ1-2	CASSPGQGDGYTF	TGTGCCAGCAGCCCTGGACAGGGGGATGGCTACACCTTC
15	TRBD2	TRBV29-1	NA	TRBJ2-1	CSVTHWRGGRNEQFF	TGCAGCGTTACTCACTGGCGGGGGGGAAGGAATGAGCAGTTCTTC
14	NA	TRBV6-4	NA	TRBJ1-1	CASRATGPNTEAFF	TGTGCCAGCAGGGCCACGGGGCCGAACACTGAAGCTTTCTTT
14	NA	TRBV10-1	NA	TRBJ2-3	CASSESVGSDTQYF	TGCGCCAGCAGTGAGAGTGTAGGGTCAGATACGCAGTATTTT
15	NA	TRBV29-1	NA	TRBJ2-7	CSVEDQASNSYEQYF	TGCAGCGTTGAAGACCAAGCATCCAACTCCTACGAGCAGTACTTC
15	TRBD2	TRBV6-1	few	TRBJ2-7	CASSVSSGESYEQYF	TGTGCCAGCAGTGTCTCTAGCGGGGAATCCTACGAGCAGTACTTC
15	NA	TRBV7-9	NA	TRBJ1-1	CASSIPSVGNTEAFF	TGTGCCAGCAGCATACCATCCGTGGGGAACACTGAAGCTTTCTTT
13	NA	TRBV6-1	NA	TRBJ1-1	CASSESGRAEAFF	TGTGCCAGCAGTGAGTCAGGGAGGGCTGAAGCTTTCTTT
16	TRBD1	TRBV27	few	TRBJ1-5	CASSSGWTGLDQPQHF	TGTGCCAGCAGTTCAGGTTGGACAGGGTTAGATCAGCCCCAGCATTTT
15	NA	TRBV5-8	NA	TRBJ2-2	CASITLRGNTGELFF	TGTGCCAGCATTACCCTCAGGGGAAACACCGGGGAGCTGTTTTTT
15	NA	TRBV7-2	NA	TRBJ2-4	CASSRGKGAQNIQYF	TGTGCCAGCAGTCGAGGGAAAGGGGCACAAAACATTCAGTACTTC
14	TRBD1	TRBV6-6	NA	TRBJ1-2	CASSYSGTGLGYTF	TGTGCCAGCAGTTACTCCGGGACAGGGCTAGGCTACACCTTC
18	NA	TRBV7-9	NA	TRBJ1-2	CASSPTASPAGENYGYTF	TGTGCCAGCAGCCCCACGGCTTCCCCGGCAGGGGAAAACTATGGCTACACCTTC
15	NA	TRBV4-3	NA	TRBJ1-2	CASSQDRALNYGYTF	TGCGCCAGCAGCCAAGATCGGGCGCTCAACTATGGCTACACCTTC
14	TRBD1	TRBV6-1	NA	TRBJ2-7	CASSGDRVLYEQYF	TGTGCCAGCAGTGGGGACAGGGTCCTCTACGAGCAGTACTTC
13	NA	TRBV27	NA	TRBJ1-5	CASSSSSNQPQHF	TGTGCCAGCAGTAGCTCTAGCAATCAGCCCCAGCATTTT
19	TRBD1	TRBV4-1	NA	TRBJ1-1	CASSQEIRRDRGSYTEAFF	TGCGCCAGCAGCCAAGAGATACGCCGGGACAGGGGGTCTTACACTGAAGCTTTCTTT
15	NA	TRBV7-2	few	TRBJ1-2	CASSPLGGGDYGYTF	TGTGCCAGCAGCCCTCTGGGGGGGGGTGACTATGGCTACACCTTC
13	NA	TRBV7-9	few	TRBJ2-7	CATLGAGDNEQYF	TGTGCCACCCTTGGGGCAGGGGACAACGAGCAGTACTTC
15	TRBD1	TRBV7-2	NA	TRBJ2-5	CASSLDRGYQETQYF	TGTGCCAGCAGCTTAGACAGGGGATACCAAGAGACCCAGTACTTC
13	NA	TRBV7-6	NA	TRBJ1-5	CASSPRENQPQHF	TGTGCCAGCAGCCCTCGAGAGAATCAGCCCCAGCATTTT
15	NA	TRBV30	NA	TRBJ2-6	CARLVVTSGANVLTF	TGTGCCCGCCTAGTGGTCACCTCTGGGGCCAACGTCCTGACTTTC
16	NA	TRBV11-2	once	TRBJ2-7	CASSSYRDLPSNEQYF	TGTGCCAGCAGCTCCTACAGGGACCTACCTTCCAACGAGCAGTACTTC
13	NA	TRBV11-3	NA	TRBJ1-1	CASSLQGSTEAFF	TGTGCCAGCAGCTTACAGGGGTCCACTGAAGCTTTCTTT
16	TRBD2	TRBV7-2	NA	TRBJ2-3	CASSPGGGGATDTQYF	TGTGCCAGCAGCCCAGGTGGCGGGGGGGCAACAGATACGCAGTATTTT